The T cell receptor (beta chain) described here comes from a study of cytomegalovirus exposure and HLA in healthy donors (dated by TCRdb to 2017 to 2019). General notes on the study: According to an earlier analysis of several hundred of the donors, about 179 million T cells yielded over 100 million unique TCR beta sequences and about 300 Gb of sequence data. High-throughput TCR immunosequencing, statistical association of individual TCRs with disease status, and machine learning were combined to predict cytomegalovirus infection status. Four to six DR-DQ haplotypes were handled as single units for association and clustering, since linkage in the cohort was strong. To study patterns of TCR occurrence, a later analysis re-analyzed previously published TCR beta repertoires from 550 to 800 donors and added high-resolution HLA genotyping. HLA typing covered class I and class II loci at four-digit resolution. Typing coverage varied by locus: about 620-630 donors for A, B, C, DRB1 and DQB1; approximately 560 for DQA1; around 610 for DPA1; under 490 for DPB1. A separate validation cohort of 100 to 150 different subjects was used in addition to the roughly 700-subject first cohort. The study aimed to test whether cataloging public T cell receptors could reveal signatures of past pathogen exposure. In an earlier analysis of roughly 600 of the donors, high-throughput TCR beta sequencing was used to judge whether each TCR beta V gene segment behaved as functional or pseudogenic. All discovery cohort repertoires had been generated using a single sequencing platform. Of the 350 to 450 genotyped donors, around 81% fell in the genetic ancestry cluster associated with self-reported Caucasian donors. A later genetic analysis used genome-wide SNP genotypes for about three fifths of the roughly 700 donors, treating that subset as a discovery cohort. Roughly 300 gigabases of sequencing data and approximately 93 million unique TCR sequences were included in an early release covering several hundred HLA-typed donors. Among approximately 370 genotyped donors of the cohort, an average of around 240,000 unique TCR beta nucleotide sequences was sequenced per donor, of which approximately 19% were non-productive. Alongside the repertoire data, information on donor age, sex, ethnicity and CMV serostatus was compiled. The study profiled the T cell repertoires of under 850 subjects by immunosequencing and related them to cytomegalovirus serostatus. The later analysis used no new phenotypic data to find candidate immune exposures, relying instead on TCR beta sequences and their occurrence across donors.

The CDR3 covers 14 residues, taking in both the cysteine and the phenylalanine. Of all the DNA, just the CDR3 is kept, 42 bases in frame from base 1. V lost 1 base and J lost 5 bases; the stretch between them is 12 bases long. In the germline V gene, CDR1 corresponds to SGDLS and CDR2 to YYNGEE. The library came from the immunoSEQ multiplex PCR assay. For the multiplex PCR, a mixture combining 60 forward primers for TCR Vbeta segments and 13 reverse primers for TCR Jbeta segments was used. A multiplex PCR assay on genomic DNA amplified the CDR3 region of rearranged TCR beta genes. On the Illumina HiSeq System, the amplified TCR beta libraries were sequenced as 87-base-pair reads. In the authors' own workflow: In a later analysis, some 80 million unique TCR beta chains were counted across the roughly 670 repertoires, and roughly 11 million of these chains were shared by at least two donors. To remove PCR and sequencing errors, raw reads were error-corrected and collapsed into unique sequences using a nearest-neighbor algorithm that merged closely related sequences. To assign V, D and J gene segments, CDR3 sequences were aligned to IMGT reference sequences. For a sequence to be retained, a match of at least six nucleotides was required to both a V gene segment and a J gene segment. A rearrangement was called productive if the CDR3 had no stop codons and remained in frame with V and J, and every other rearrangement was called non-productive. CDR3 was defined by IMGT convention, running from the second conserved V-encoded cysteine to the conserved J-encoded phenylalanine. In an earlier analysis of around 570 of the donors, sequences lacking an unambiguous match to a single V gene segment were excluded. An earlier analysis of fewer than 650 of the donors classified V segments as functional when productive rearrangements were above 56.7% and as segregating when the standard deviation between donors was above 5%. To diagnose cytomegalovirus status from the catalog of TCR beta chain sequences, a statistical classification framework was built. V and J gene assignment, in a later analysis, came from comparing TCR nucleotide sequences with IMGT/GENE-DB human TR gene sequences. Using the TCRdist pipeline, a later analysis assigned CDR3 sequences along with most-parsimonious VDJ recombination scenarios. In a later analysis, each TCR beta chain was defined by its CDR3 amino acid sequence together with its V-gene family, and reads without a unique V-gene family were excluded. A later analysis removed several hundred highly shared, low-generation-probability nucleotide sequences to deal with suspected cross-contamination and a sequencing artifact. For each public chain, a later analysis derived a clonal expansion index from normalized ranks of inferred template counts within each repertoire. Generation probabilities in a later analysis came from a VDJ recombination model fitted to out-of-frame rearrangements, and those results were checked against IGoR. In a later analysis, TCR-TCR, TCR-HLA and TCR-CMV co-occurrence was scored with hypergeometric tests, and a repertoire-size bias correction was applied to TCR pairs. To estimate false discovery rates, a later analysis permuted the HLA or CMV assignments 20 times. In a later analysis, co-occurring TCRs were grouped using DBSCAN, with TCRdist sequence similarity added in when clustering inside HLA-allele-positive subsets. For co-occurrence clustering, repertoires with fewer than 30,000 or more than 120,000 public chains were excluded, along with roughly 5 repertoires with anomalous nucleotide sharing. TCRdb limited this immuneACCESS table to in-frame rearrangements with V and J called. A share of clones is missing; checked studies link under half to unresolved V genes, and the rest is unexplained. The V and J calls and the clone size are those of that table, but D and trimming were determined from the DNA. The sample yields under 200,000 clones; about four fifths were counted once. Around 9% of the sample belongs to the ten largest clones.

Points on this clone: Its antigen remains unidentified. Base qualities are missing; no much larger clone stands one base away.

The research as a whole found: When HLA alleles, especially DR and DQ, strongly co-occurred, attributing TCR associations to individual alleles was difficult. The authors suggested that the approach could potentially be generalized to other disease states and immunological phenotypes. Some IMGT-functional V segments, including TRBV6-2 and TRBV6-3, could not be told apart with the 87-base-pair reads, so those segments were excluded. A later analysis reported that several top co-occurrence clusters appeared linked to parvovirus B19, influenza, CMV and Epstein-Barr virus. A further reported finding was that TCR beta sequences accurately predicted the HLA-A and HLA-B alleles for most subjects in the first cohort. Broadly in line with IMGT annotations, most TCR beta V segments showed up in productive rearrangements about 87% or about 30% of the time in an earlier analysis of several hundred of the donors. Because some donors lacked HLA typing at each locus, the association tests relied only on the typed subset. Roughly uniform sequencing depth across donors was assumed in presence/absence analyses, although this assumption may not hold. In a later analysis, the rate of TCR association differed among HLA loci, with DRB1 alleles having the most associated TCRs and HLA-C alleles having the fewest. CMV serostatus was the only immune exposure information available for the cohort. In vitro tests confirmed that a few of the cytomegalovirus-associated TCR beta chains recognize cytomegalovirus antigens. V-gene and J-gene trimming of TCR beta chains was associated with a missense DCLRE1C variant in a later genetic analysis, and the association was replicated in an independent cohort. According to a later analysis, most CMV-associated TCR beta chains appeared to be HLA-restricted, and the HLA associations seemed to be driven largely by CMV exposure. In a later analysis, HLA-associated TCR beta chains showed more clonal expansion and lower generation probabilities than non-associated chains that were equally common. A cluster of highly shared sequence variants was judged likely to be a technical artifact of the sequencing pipeline. Correlated functional status among segregating V segments might reflect linkage disequilibrium, but an unknown experimental factor could not be ruled out. The cohort was sequenced for TCR beta chains only, and without alpha or paired-chain data the features that could be detected were limited. In a later analysis, around 15,000 TCR beta sequences were associated with specific HLA alleles at a false discovery rate of 0.05. According to a later genetic analysis, donors in an Asian-associated ancestry cluster had fewer N-insertions in productive TCRs than the roughly 700-donor mean. In both the original and validation cohorts, the classifier was reported to diagnose cytomegalovirus status with high specificity and sensitivity. Because counts were too low, about 18 rarely observed V segments, including chromosome 9 orphons, were left out of the earlier analysis of 587 of the donors. The study listed around 160 TCR beta chains as associated with cytomegalovirus. While some public TCRs were present in many individuals, most TCR sequences turned up only very rarely across donors.

The cohort was made up of approximately 670 healthy bone marrow donors. All cohort members were sampled while nominally healthy, although unrecorded immune exposures were likely present. The donor tested CMV seropositive and was one of the 289 seropositive cohort members. Every donor gave a peripheral blood sample, and the peripheral blood mononuclear cells from that sample were used for TCR beta sequencing. The Qiagen DNeasy Blood Extraction Kit was used to extract genomic DNA from the blood cell samples. Recombination joined TRBV9 with TRBJ2-5; no D segment can be confidently identified. Sample: PBMCs. The sequence was obtained from a male donor in good health and CMV-seropositive. The base sequence is TGTGCCAGCAGCGTATCGAGTTACCCCGAGACCCAGTACTTC. This codes for CASSVSSYPETQYF.